Included here is one T cell receptor beta chain sequence, with context. The entry originates in a study of blood T cell repertoires in COVID-19. Germline CDR1 and CDR2: LGHNA and YSLEER. V was pared by 0 bases and J by 2 bases, with 17 bases between. This CDR3 has 18 residues. The data were produced by immunoSEQ multiplex PCR, yet TCRdb's version contains in-frame clones alone and is incomplete. The sample holds more than 85,000 clones, 82% seen once. V usage is TRBV4-3 and J usage is TRBJ1-5; D gene ambiguous. Sequencing input: peripheral blood. The TCR comes from a woman aged 60-70 years with acute or convalescent COVID-19. CDR3 DNA sequence: TGCGCCAGCAGCCAAGATCTGATCCGGGTGCGACGCAATCAGCCCCAGCATTTT. Encoded protein: CASSQDLIRVRRNQPQHF.